A single sample is the source of the 14 T cell receptor beta chains below, sequenced in a study of cytomegalovirus exposure and HLA in healthy donors. Use of 60 Vbeta and 13 Jbeta primers characterized the PCR. The assay was immunoSEQ multiplex PCR, and TCRdb's table has in-frame clones only and misses some. The data contain some 96,000 clones, roughly 80% of them singletons. Sequenced input: PBMCs. All receptors come from a middle-aged man in good health and CMV-seropositive.

CDR3 coding DNA: TGCGCCAGCAGCTCCGGACAGGGGGGAGGCGCTGAGCAGTTCTTC. Its protein is CASSSGQGGGAEQFF. This chain joins TRBV5-1 and TRBJ2-1; 10 bases fit TRBD1. This CDR3 has 15 residues. The germline gives CDR1 SGHRS, CDR2 YFSETQ. V lost 3 bases and J lost 9; bases outside the gene matches: 9.

This sequence joins TRBV2 and TRBJ2-7; tentatively, D is TRBD1 (6 bases). The CDR3 spans 14 residues. With 5 bases removed from V and 0 bases from J, the gap between germline ends came to 11 bases. Germline CDR1 and CDR2: SNHLY and FYNNEI. CDR3 coding DNA: TGTGCCAGCAGTAGAACAGGGACCTCCTACGAGCAGTACTTC. Translated, it gives CASSRTGTSYEQYF.

J is TRBJ1-2 and V is TRBV29-1; 9 bases align to TRBD1. The CDR3 runs 14 residues. Trimming took 7 bases from V and 1 from J; bases not matched to a gene: 7. Germline V gene data show CDR1 as SQVTM and CDR2 as ANQGSEA. This CDR3 is CSAGGTGNNYGYTF. The CDR3 DNA follows: TGCAGCGCCGGAGGGACAGGGAATAACTATGGCTACACCTTC.

The chain links TRBV11-1 to TRBJ2-7, with D unclear. The CDR3 extends over 13 amino acids. Trimming cost V 5 bases and J 3 bases, with 11 bases left between them. From germline, CDR1 is SGHAT and CDR2 FQDESV (reference sequence). CDR3 sequence reads: CASSPIHGYEQYF. CDR3 nucleotide sequence: TGTGCCAGCAGCCCGATTCACGGCTACGAGCAGTACTTC.

This rearrangement joins TRBV7-9 to TRBJ2-2; D ambiguous. V lost 6 bases, J lost 5 bases, and 7 bases lay in between. CDR3 length: 12 residues. Per germline, CDR1 SEHNR and CDR2 FQNEAQ (reference sequence). CDR3 protein: CASRPTTGELFF. CDR3 coding DNA: TGTGCCAGCAGACCTACGACCGGGGAGCTGTTTTTT. The entire variable domain, with the rest obtained from reference TRBV7-9 and TRBJ2-2, is as follows: DTGVSQNPRHKITKRGQNVTFRCDPISEHNRLYWYRQTLGQGPEFLTYFQNEAQLEKSRLLSDRFSAERPKGSFSTLEIQRTEQGDSAMYLCASRPTTGELFFGEGSRLTVL.

This clone was observed a few times. The chain uses TRBV5-1 and TRBJ1-5; D uncertain. This CDR3 has 13 residues. V lost 3 bases, J lost 2 bases, and 6 bases lay in between. Germline assignment: CDR1 SGHRS and CDR2 YFSETQ. CDR3 nucleotides: TGCGCCAGCAGCTCTACAGGCAATCAGCCCCAGCATTTT. This sequence encodes CASSSTGNQPQHF.

V gene TRBV27 combines with J gene TRBJ2-3, with 7 bases lining up with TRBD2. V shed 7 bases and J 2 bases; nucleotides not matched to a gene: 6. The CDR3 consists of 14 residues. Germline V gives CDR1 MNHEY, CDR2 SMNVEV (reference sequence). CDR3 nucleotides: TGTGCCAGCACCGGGACTACCTACACAGATACGCAGTATTTT. Its protein product is CASTGTTYTDTQYF.

This clone was counted only a few times. The V call is TRBV7-8, the J call TRBJ2-7; the D gene is possibly TRBD1 (6 bases). V was cut by 5 bases and J by 2 bases, with 10 bases left in between. Germline-derived CDR1 and CDR2 are SGHVS and FQNEAQ. CDR3 length: 13 amino acids. The CDR3 sequence: CASSQGTAYEQYF. In nucleotides, the CDR3 is TGTGCCAGCAGCCAGGGGACGGCCTACGAGCAGTACTTC.

This clone was counted a single time. This sequence joins TRBV19 and TRBJ2-3, with D perhaps TRBD1 (5 bases). The CDR3 runs 14 residues. In germline, CDR1 is LNHDA, CDR2 SQIVND (reference sequence). With 2 bases removed from V and 1 base from J, the gap between germline ends came to 7 bases. The CDR3 sequence: CASSIRRGTDTQYF. The CDR3 nucleotides are TGTGCCAGTAGTATACGCAGGGGCACAGATACGCAGTATTTT.

This chain joins TRBV10-3 and TRBJ2-3, with D tentatively TRBD1 (6 bases). Trimming removed 2 bases from V and 3 bases from J, with 9 bases in between. The germline gives CDR1 ENHRY, CDR2 SYGVKD. The CDR3 has 14 amino acids. CDR3: CAISEQGMTDTQYF. CDR3 sequence (DNA): TGTGCCATCAGTGAGCAGGGGATGACAGATACGCAGTATTTT.

V gene TRBV11-3 combines with J gene TRBJ2-1; weak D call: TRBD2 (6 bases). Trimming took 4 bases from V and 5 from J, leaving 9 bases between them. The CDR3 has 13 residues. In germline, CDR1 is SGHNT, CDR2 YENEEA. The CDR3 sequence: CASSSGLNNEQFF. The CDR3 DNA is TGTGCCAGCAGCTCGGGACTGAACAATGAGCAGTTCTTC.

This rearrangement joins TRBV19 to TRBJ2-2, with D tentatively TRBD2 (5 bases). CDR3 size: 14 residues. The ends were cut back, 6 bases at V and 0 bases at J, with 8 bases in the middle. Germline CDR1 and CDR2: LNHDA and SQIVND (reference sequence). The CDR3 region has the DNA TGTGCCAGTAGACGGGATCCGAACACCGGGGAGCTGTTTTTT. The encoded protein is CASRRDPNTGELFF.

This chain joins TRBV18 and TRBJ1-2; 8 bases agree with TRBD1. The V and J ends lost 2 bases and 0 bases, in that order; junction bases with no gene match: 17. The CDR3 sequence is 20 residues long. Germline CDR1 KGHSH, CDR2 LQKENI. CDR3 residues: CASSPEGDRRHHDPNYGYTF. The CDR3 DNA sequence: TGTGCCAGCTCACCAGAGGGGGACAGGCGCCACCACGATCCTAACTATGGCTACACCTTC. Using reference TRBV18 and TRBJ1-2 for the parts outside the CDR3, the full variable domain is NAGVMQNPRHLVRRRGQEARLRCSPMKGHSHVYWYRQLPEEGLKFMVYLQKENIIDESGMPKERFSAEFPKEGPSILRIQQVVRGDSAAYFCASSPEGDRRHHDPNYGYTFGSGTRLTVV.

The genes are TRBV9 and TRBJ2-3; maybe TRBD2 (6 bases). From germline, CDR1 is SGDLS and CDR2 YYNGEE. This CDR3 spans 16 amino acids. V was trimmed by 3 bases and J by 1 base, leaving 15 bases between them. The CDR3 region has the DNA TGTGCCAGCAGCGAGAGTGGGCGGGGCGGCACAGATACGCAGTATTTT. Protein: CASSESGRGGTDTQYF.